The sequence of this TCR beta chain was determined in a study of regulatory T cells in long-lasting Graves disease. Study-level points and caveats: Persistent Graves' disease cases displayed lower TCR diversity than newly diagnosed ones.

J was trimmed by 3 bases and V by 10 bases; bases with no gene match: 9. The CDR3 has 15 residues. The germline CDR1 and CDR2 sequences are MNHNS and SASEGT. On this clonotype: The antigen is not known.

According to the study, TCR beta libraries were built with iRepertoire HTBI primers and CDR3-region Arm-PCR. TCRdb analysed the multiplex PCR reads with MiXCR anew, one entry per CDR3 protein. The sample lists about 430,000 distinct CDR3 sequences, 14% to 15% occurring once. Time point specified: newly diagnosed GD, antithyroid drugs for less than 3 months. Scientists built the TCR library using RNA that was extracted from PBMCs. The guidelines of the American Thyroid Association were the basis for diagnosing Graves' disease. An endocrinology department in Xi'an, China, recruited the patients. These records were also assigned to another study, of T cells in Graves' hyperthyroidism and ophthalmopathy. That report adds: Among clonotypes expanded in thyroid above 0.001, most were also found in blood.

The chain links TRBV6-1 to TRBJ2-1, with 10 bases identical to TRBD2. This receptor was taken from a woman aged 40 to 49 with Graves disease. The sample was peripheral blood mononuclear cells (PBMCs), taken at new diagnosis, from a patient treated with antithyroid drugs. CDR3 region: CATCPSGSCYNEQFF. CDR3 DNA: TGTGCCACCTGCCCTAGCGGGAGTTGCTACAATGAGCAGTTCTTC.